This T cell receptor (beta chain) was identified in a study of molecular identifiers for immune sequencing clone quantification. V shed 3 bases and J 8 bases; nucleotides not matched to a gene: 8. CDR3 length: 15 amino acids. CDR1 is MNHEY and CDR2 is SMNVEV in the germline V gene (reference sequence). TCRdb reanalysed the PCR reads using MiXCR and keeps one entry per CDR3 protein. The table records about 500,000 distinct CDR3 sequences, 20% to 25% of them present only once. This clonotype was detected a few times. V and J are TRBV27 and TRBJ2-1, with 9 bases lining up with TRBD2. Sequencing was done on a sample of naive CD8+ T cells from blood, with Jurkat cell RNA spiked in. Indicated subset: FACS-sorted CD8+CD4-CCR7+CD45RA+ naive T cells. The origin of this receptor is a human donor in good health. Some libraries in this study had Jurkat cell RNA spiked in. CDR3 bases: TGTGCCAGCAGTTTTAGCGGGAGAGGTTGGGATGAGCAGTTCTTC. Amino acids: CASSFSGRGWDEQFF.